What follows describes a single T cell receptor (beta chain). Its target is unknown. The record originates from a study of STAT5B mutations in CD4+ large granular lymphocyte leukemia. The method was immunoSEQ multiplex PCR; TCRdb's version includes in-frame clones alone and lacks a portion of them. The table has about 40,000 clones, roughly 83% seen once; the top ten hold 0.3% to 0.35%. The study, taken as a whole, reports: Main leukemic clonotypes were patient-specific, but 20% to 25% appeared at low frequency elsewhere. Patient CD4-sorted repertoires looked more clonal than healthy CD4+ repertoires, even without putative leukemic clones. 8/27 top patient clones versus 2/35 control clones were TRBV06-family. Without HLA matching, higher CD4+ than CD8+ T-LGLL clonality could reflect small sample size.

The CDR3 covers 15 residues. The germline V gene encodes CDR1 SEHNR and CDR2 FQNEAQ (reference sequence). V shed 1 base and J 6 bases; nucleotides not matched to a gene: 7. The genes are TRBV7-9 and TRBJ2-3; 7 positions agree with TRBD1. The sample taken for sequencing was CD4+ T cells from blood buffy coats. The sequence derives from a human donor in good health. CDR3: CASSLGTGPGDTQYF. In DNA, the CDR3 is TGTGCCAGCAGCTTAGGGACAGGCCCAGGGGATACGCAGTATTTT.